This TCR beta chain was identified in a study of cytomegalovirus exposure and HLA in healthy donors. Study-wide results and limits: Associated with HLA alleles at 0.05 false discovery rate in a later analysis were 16,951 TCR beta sequences.

CDR1 and CDR2 (germline): LGHNA, YNFKEQ. CDR3 length equals 15 residues. V lost 1 base and J lost 3, with 12 bases in between. PCR amplification relied on 60 Vbeta primers (plus 13 Jbeta primers). Clones were read by immunoSEQ multiplex PCR, and TCRdb kept only the in-frame ones, dropping some. Of roughly 150,000 clones in the sample, approximately 80% were seen once. With regard to this clone: Its matching antigen is unknown.

This TCR came from a woman younger than 30 in good health and CMV-seronegative. The chain links TRBV4-2 to TRBJ1-2; D is undetermined. The sample taken for sequencing was PBMCs. CDR3 loop: CASSQAAGEDYGYTF. DNA of the CDR3: TGTGCCAGCAGCCAAGCTGCGGGAGAGGACTATGGCTACACCTTC.